The TCR beta chain under discussion was sequenced for a study of T cells expressing NK-cell markers. Study background: Underlying the TCR beta repertoires were sorted CD3+CD56+NKG2C+, CD3+CD56+NKG2C- and CD3+CD56-NKG2C+ T cells. Seven donors tested HCMV-seropositive and one tested seronegative among the eight sequenced.

As concerns this clonotype: What it binds is unknown.

No DNA is given; TCRdb re-called the 5' RACE reads and lists each CDR3 protein once. Its table records under 600,000 distinct CDR3 sequences. The CDR3 length is 14 residues. Germline V gene data show CDR1 as SEHNR and CDR2 as FQNEAQ (reference sequence). Notes on the study in general: The dominant NKG2C+ clonotypes represented about 1.0-7.0% of CD8+ T cells in several donors. Uncertainty persisted over the HCMV specificity of expanded NKG2C+ T cell clones.

The sample was blood T cells: a sorted CD56 or NKG2C T cell subset, CD4+ or CD8+ T cells, or bulk PBMC T cells (not recorded which). The receptor's source is a woman aged 45-65 years in good health. This rearrangement joins TRBV7-9 to TRBJ2-3. The CDR3 loop reads CASSLRGITDTQYF.